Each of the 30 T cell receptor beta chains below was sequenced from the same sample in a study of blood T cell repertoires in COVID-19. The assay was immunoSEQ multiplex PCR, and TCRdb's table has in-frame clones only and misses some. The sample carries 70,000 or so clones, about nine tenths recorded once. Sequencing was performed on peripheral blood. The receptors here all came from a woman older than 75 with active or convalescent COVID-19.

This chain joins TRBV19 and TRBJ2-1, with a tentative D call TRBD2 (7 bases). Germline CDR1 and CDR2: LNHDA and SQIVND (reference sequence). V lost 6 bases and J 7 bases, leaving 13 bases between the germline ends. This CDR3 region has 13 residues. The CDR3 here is CASSEGGRNEQFF. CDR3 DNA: TGTGCCAGTAGCGAGGGGGGGCGGAATGAGCAGTTCTTC.

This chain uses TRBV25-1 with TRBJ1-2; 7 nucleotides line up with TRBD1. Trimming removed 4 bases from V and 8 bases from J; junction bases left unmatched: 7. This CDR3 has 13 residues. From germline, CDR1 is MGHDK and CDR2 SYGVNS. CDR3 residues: CASSVTGEVGYTF. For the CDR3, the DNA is TGTGCCAGCAGTGTAACAGGGGAAGTCGGCTACACCTTC.

The CDR3 DNA sequence: TGTGCCAGCAGTTACCTCCAGTACACTGAAGCTTTCTTT. It is translated as CASSYLQYTEAFF. The V call is TRBV6-2 or TRBV6-3, the J call TRBJ1-1; D is undetermined. CDR1 and CDR2 from the germline V gene are MNHEY and SVGEGT. Trimming left V 2 bases short and J 3 bases short, with 7 bases between. This CDR3 has 13 residues.

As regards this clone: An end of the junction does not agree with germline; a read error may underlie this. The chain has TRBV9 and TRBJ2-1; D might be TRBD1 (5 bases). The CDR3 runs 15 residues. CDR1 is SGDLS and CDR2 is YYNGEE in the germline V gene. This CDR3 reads CASSPQVVSFNEQFF. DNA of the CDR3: TGTGCCAGCAGCCCACAGGTTGTTTCCTTCAATGAGCAGTTCTTC.

The CDR3 bases are TGTGCCAGCAGTTTCCCCCGGGGGGTTGGCACAGATACGCAGTATTTT. It encodes CASSFPRGVGTDTQYF. This chain uses TRBV28 with TRBJ2-3; 7 bases align to TRBD2. Germline values: CDR1 MDHEN, CDR2 SYDVKM. The CDR3 contains 16 residues. V was pared by 3 bases and J by 1 base, with 7 bases of the junction left unmatched.

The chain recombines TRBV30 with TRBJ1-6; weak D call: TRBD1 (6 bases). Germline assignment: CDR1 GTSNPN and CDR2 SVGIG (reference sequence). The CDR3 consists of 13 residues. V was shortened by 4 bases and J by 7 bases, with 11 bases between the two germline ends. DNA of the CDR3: TGTGCCTGGACTCGGACAGACAATTCACCCCTCCACTTT. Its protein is CAWTRTDNSPLHF.

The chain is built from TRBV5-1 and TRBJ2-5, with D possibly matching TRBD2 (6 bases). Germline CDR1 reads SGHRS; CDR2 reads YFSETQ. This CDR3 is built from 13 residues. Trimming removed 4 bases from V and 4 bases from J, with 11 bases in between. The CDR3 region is CASSPRLGETQYF. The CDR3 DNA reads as TGCGCCAGCAGCCCGCGACTAGGAGAGACCCAGTACTTC.

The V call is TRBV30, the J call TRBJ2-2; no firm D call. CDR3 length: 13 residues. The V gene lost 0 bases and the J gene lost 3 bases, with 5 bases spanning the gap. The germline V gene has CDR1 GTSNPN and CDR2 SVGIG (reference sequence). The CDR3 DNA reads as TGTGCCTGGAGTGTACGGGACACCGGGGAGCTGTTTTTT. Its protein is CAWSVRDTGELFF.

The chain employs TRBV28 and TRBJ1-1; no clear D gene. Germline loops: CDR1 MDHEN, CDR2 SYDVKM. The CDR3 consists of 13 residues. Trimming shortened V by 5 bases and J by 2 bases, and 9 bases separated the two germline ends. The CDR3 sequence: CASSPRLNTEAFF. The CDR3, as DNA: TGTGCCAGCAGTCCCAGACTAAACACTGAAGCTTTCTTT.

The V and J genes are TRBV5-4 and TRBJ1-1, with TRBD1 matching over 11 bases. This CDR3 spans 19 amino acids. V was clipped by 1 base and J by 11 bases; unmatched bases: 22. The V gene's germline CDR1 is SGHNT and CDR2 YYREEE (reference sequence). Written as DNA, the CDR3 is TGTGCCAGCAGCTTGCCCGGCAAGGGACAGGGGGTGAGGTACGTTCAGGCTTTCTTT. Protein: CASSLPGKGQGVRYVQAFF.

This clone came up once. CDR3 DNA sequence: TGTGCCAGCAGTCCACGGCTACGCGGGGATTCTGGAAACACCATATATTTT. Its protein product is CASSPRLRGDSGNTIYF. This chain uses TRBV27 with TRBJ1-3; D not resolved. V gave up 5 bases and J gave up 1 base, with 18 bases separating them. The CDR3 runs to 17 residues. CDR1 is MNHEY and CDR2 is SMNVEV in the germline V gene (reference sequence).

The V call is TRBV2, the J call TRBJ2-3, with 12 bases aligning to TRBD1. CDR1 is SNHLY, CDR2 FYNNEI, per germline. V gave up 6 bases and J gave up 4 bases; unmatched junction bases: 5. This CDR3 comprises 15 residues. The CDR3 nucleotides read TGTGCCAGCAGGGGGGGACAGGGGGCGGCAGATACGCAGTATTTT. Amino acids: CASRGGQGAADTQYF.

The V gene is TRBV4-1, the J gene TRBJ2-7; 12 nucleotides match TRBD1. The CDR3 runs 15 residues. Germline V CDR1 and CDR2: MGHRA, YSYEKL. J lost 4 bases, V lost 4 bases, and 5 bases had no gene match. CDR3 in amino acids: CASSPGQGARYEQYF. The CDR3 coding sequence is TGCGCCAGCAGCCCGGGACAGGGGGCGAGATACGAGCAGTACTTC.

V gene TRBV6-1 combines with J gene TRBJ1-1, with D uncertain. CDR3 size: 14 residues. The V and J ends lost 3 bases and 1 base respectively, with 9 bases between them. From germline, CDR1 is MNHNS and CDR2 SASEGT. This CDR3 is CASSDKSRNTEAFF. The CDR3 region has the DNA TGTGCCAGCAGTGACAAGAGTCGGAACACTGAAGCTTTCTTT.

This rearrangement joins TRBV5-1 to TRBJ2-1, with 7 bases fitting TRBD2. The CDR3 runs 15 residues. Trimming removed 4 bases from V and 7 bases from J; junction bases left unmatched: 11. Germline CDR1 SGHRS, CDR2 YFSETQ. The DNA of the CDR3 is TGCGCCAGCAGCCGGGGGGAGCGGGGCTCAAATGAGCAGTTCTTC. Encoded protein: CASSRGERGSNEQFF.

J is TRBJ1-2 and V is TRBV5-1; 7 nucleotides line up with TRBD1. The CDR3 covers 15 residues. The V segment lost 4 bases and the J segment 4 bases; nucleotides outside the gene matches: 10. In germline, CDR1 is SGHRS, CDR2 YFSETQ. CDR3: CASSEDFGDSYGYTF. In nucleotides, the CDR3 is TGCGCCAGCAGCGAGGATTTCGGGGACAGCTATGGCTACACCTTC.

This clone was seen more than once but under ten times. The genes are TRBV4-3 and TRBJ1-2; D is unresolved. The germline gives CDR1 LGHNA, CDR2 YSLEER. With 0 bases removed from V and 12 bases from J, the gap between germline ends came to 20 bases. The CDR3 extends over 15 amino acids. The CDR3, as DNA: TGCGCCAGCAGCCAAGATGTCGAGTGGTACTCGATCAACACCTTC. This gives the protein CASSQDVEWYSINTF.

CDR3: CASIGTGSYQETQYF. The DNA for the CDR3 is TGTGCCAGCATTGGGACAGGGTCTTACCAAGAGACCCAGTACTTC. The chain carries TRBV2 and TRBJ2-5; 9 bases agree with TRBD1. This CDR3 has 15 residues. The V gene end was trimmed by 7 bases and the J gene end by 0 bases; junction bases not matched to a gene: 6. Germline lookup yields CDR1 SNHLY and CDR2 FYNNEI.

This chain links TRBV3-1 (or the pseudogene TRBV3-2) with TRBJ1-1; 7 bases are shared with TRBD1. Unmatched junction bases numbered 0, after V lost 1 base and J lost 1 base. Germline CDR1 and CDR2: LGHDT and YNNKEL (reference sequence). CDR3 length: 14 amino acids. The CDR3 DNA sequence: TGTGCCAGCAGCCAAGGGACAGGGAACACTGAAGCTTTCTTT. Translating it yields CASSQGTGNTEAFF.

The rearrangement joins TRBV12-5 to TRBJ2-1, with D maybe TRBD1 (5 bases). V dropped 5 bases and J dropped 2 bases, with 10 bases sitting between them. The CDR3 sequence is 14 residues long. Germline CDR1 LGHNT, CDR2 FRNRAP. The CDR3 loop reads CASGQGSTYNEQFF. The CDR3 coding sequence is TGTGCTAGTGGTCAGGGTAGCACCTACAATGAGCAGTTCTTC.

For the CDR3, the DNA is TGTGCCAGCAGCTACCGGGACAGCTCCTACGAGCAGTACTTC. It yields the protein CASSYRDSSYEQYF. The V call is TRBV5-5, the J call TRBJ2-7; 7 positions agree with TRBD1. V lost 3 bases and J lost 0; bases outside the gene matches: 3. The CDR3 has 14 residues. CDR1 SGHKS and CDR2 YYEKEE come from the germline V gene (reference sequence).

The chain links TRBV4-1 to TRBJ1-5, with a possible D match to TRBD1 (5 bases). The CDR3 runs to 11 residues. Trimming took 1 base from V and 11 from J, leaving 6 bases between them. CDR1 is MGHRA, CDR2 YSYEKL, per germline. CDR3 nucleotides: TGCGCCAGCAGCCAAGGGGGGGCCCAGCATTTT. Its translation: CASSQGGAQHF.

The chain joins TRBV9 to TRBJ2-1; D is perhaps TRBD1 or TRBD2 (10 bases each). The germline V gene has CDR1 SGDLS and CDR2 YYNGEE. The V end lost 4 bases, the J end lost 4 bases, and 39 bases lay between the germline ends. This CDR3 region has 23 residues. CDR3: CASSYPGTGASSGGPLGYNEQFF. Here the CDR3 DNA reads TGTGCCAGCAGCTACCCCGGGACAGGGGCGTCTAGCGGGGGCCCGTTAGGATACAATGAGCAGTTCTTC.

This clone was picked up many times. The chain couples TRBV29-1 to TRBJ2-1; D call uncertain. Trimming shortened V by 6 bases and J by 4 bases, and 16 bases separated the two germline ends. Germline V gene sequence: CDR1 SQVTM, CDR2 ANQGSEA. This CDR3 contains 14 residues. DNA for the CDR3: TGCAGCGTCGAGGAGACCCCGTGGTACAATGAGCAGTTCTTC. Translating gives CSVEETPWYNEQFF.

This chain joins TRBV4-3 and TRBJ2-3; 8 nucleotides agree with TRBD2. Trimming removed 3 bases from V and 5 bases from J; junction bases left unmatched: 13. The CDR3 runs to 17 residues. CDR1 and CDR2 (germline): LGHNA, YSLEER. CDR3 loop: CASSQQPRLANQDTQYF. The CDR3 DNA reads TGCGCCAGCAGCCAGCAGCCAAGACTAGCGAACCAAGATACGCAGTATTTT.

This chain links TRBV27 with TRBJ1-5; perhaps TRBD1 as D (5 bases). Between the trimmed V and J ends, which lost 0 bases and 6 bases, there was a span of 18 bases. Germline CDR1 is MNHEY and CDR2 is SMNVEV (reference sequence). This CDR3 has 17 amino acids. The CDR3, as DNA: TGTGCCAGCAGTTTATCGAGCTCGGGGGGGTTGCCTCAGCCCCAGCATTTT. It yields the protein CASSLSSSGGLPQPQHF.

The CDR3 DNA reads TGTGCCAGCAGGCAGGACCGAGAAGGAGGTGGCTACACCTTC. Protein product: CASRQDREGGGYTF. The chain combines TRBV2 with TRBJ1-2; no reliable D call. Trimming removed 6 bases from V and 7 bases from J, with 18 bases in between. CDR1 is SNHLY, CDR2 FYNNEI, per germline. The CDR3 runs 14 residues.

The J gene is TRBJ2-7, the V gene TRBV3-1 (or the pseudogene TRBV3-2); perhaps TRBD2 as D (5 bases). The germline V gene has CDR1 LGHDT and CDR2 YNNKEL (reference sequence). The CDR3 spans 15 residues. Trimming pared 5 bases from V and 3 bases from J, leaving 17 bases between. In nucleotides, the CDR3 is TGTGCCAGCAGCTTTACCGGGATAGCGAGCTACGAGCAGTACTTC. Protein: CASSFTGIASYEQYF.

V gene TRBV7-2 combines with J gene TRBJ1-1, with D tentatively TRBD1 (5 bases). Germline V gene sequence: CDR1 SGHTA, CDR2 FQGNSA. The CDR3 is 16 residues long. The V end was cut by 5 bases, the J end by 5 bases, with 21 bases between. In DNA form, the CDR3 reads TGTGCCAGCAGCCCAAACTCGGGAGGGGTCCAAACTGAAGCTTTCTTT. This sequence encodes CASSPNSGGVQTEAFF.

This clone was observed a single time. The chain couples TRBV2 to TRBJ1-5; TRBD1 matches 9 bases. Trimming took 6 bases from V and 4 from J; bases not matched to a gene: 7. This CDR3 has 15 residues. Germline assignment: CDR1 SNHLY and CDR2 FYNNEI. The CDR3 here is CASSGPGQGNQPQHF. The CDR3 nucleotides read TGTGCCAGCAGCGGCCCGGGACAGGGTAATCAGCCCCAGCATTTT.